The 15 T cell receptor beta chains below all came from one sample that was sequenced in a study of shared clonotypes between healthy human individuals. Assay: immunoSEQ multiplex PCR; the TCRdb copy retains only in-frame clones and omits some. This table holds under 1 million clones, roughly 96% found once. CD8 cells regarded as naive lacked CD45RO, were positively chosen for CCR7, and omitted terminally differentiated effector memory CD45RA+ cells. The sequenced material came from naive CD8+ T cells sorted from blood. The receptors were sampled from a man aged 25-45 years in good health.

The chain carries TRBV11-2 and TRBJ2-1; D remains unclear. The germline CDR1 and CDR2 sequences are SGHAT and FQNNGV. The CDR3 consists of 15 residues. V was cut by 0 bases and J by 3 bases, with 9 bases left in between. CDR3 loop: CASSLDVGSYNEQFF. In nucleotides, the CDR3 is TGTGCCAGCAGCTTAGATGTGGGTAGCTACAATGAGCAGTTCTTC.

This chain uses TRBV4-1 with TRBJ2-3, with unresolved D. The V and J ends lost 0 bases and 3 bases respectively, with 10 bases between them. The CDR3 extends over 15 amino acids. Germline V lookup: CDR1 MGHRA, CDR2 YSYEKL. The CDR3 bases are TGCGCCAGCAGCCAAGATAGGGCAGAGACAGATACGCAGTATTTT. Residues: CASSQDRAETDTQYF.

The gene calls are TRBV7-9 and TRBJ1-2, with D possibly matching TRBD1 (5 bases). CDR1 is SEHNR and CDR2 is FQNEAQ in the germline V gene (reference sequence). The V end lost 7 bases, the J end lost 2 bases, and 11 bases lay between the germline ends. CDR3 size: 13 residues. CDR3 sequence reads: CASTPTGNYGYTF. The CDR3 DNA sequence: TGTGCCAGCACCCCAACAGGCAACTATGGCTACACCTTC. Complete variable domain (other parts from reference TRBV7-9 and TRBJ1-2): DTGVSQNPRHKITKRGQNVTFRCDPISEHNRLYWYRQTLGQGPEFLTYFQNEAQLEKSRLLSDRFSAERPKGSFSTLEIQRTEQGDSAMYLCASTPTGNYGYTFGSGTRLTVV.

As regards this clone: Other DNA sequences in the sample encode the same CDR3. V and J are TRBV13 and TRBJ2-7; no reliable D call. Trimming took 0 bases from V and 3 from J, leaving 6 bases between them. Germline V gene lookup returns CDR1 PRHDT and CDR2 FYEKMQ (reference sequence). CDR3 length: 13 residues. CDR3 sequence: CASSLGAGYEQYF. CDR3 nucleotide sequence: TGTGCCAGCAGCTTAGGAGCAGGCTACGAGCAGTACTTC. Full variable domain (missing parts from reference TRBV13 and TRBJ2-7): AAGVIQSPRHLIKEKRETATLKCYPIPRHDTVYWYQQGPGQDPQFLISFYEKMQSDKGSIPDRFSAQQFSDYHSELNMSSLELGDSALYFCASSLGAGYEQYFGPGTRLTVT.

The chain has TRBV13 and TRBJ1-2; TRBD1 agrees at 9 bases. CDR3 size: 15 residues. CDR1 and CDR2 (germline): PRHDT, FYEKMQ (reference sequence). Trimming took 3 bases from V and 4 from J; bases not matched to a gene: 6. CDR3 in DNA: TGTGCCAGCAGCTTCGGACAGGGGACGGGCTATGGCTACACCTTC. As protein: CASSFGQGTGYGYTF.

V usage is TRBV6-1 and J usage is TRBJ2-2; TRBD2 might be the D (6 bases). The CDR3 is made up of 13 amino acids. Trimming shortened V by 8 bases and J by 2 bases, and 9 bases separated the two germline ends. Germline V gene lookup returns CDR1 MNHNS and CDR2 SASEGT. The CDR3 here is CASWGLNTGELFF. CDR3 in DNA: TGTGCCAGCTGGGGACTCAACACCGGGGAGCTGTTTTTT.

The chain has TRBV11-2 and TRBJ2-1, with D unresolved. From germline, CDR1 is SGHAT and CDR2 FQNNGV. CDR3 size: 12 residues. The V gene lost 2 bases and the J gene lost 7 bases, with 6 bases spanning the gap. The chain's CDR3 is CASSLMGNEQFF. CDR3 DNA: TGTGCCAGCAGCTTAATGGGGAATGAGCAGTTCTTC.

V gene TRBV7-8 combines with J gene TRBJ2-5; 7 bases are shared with TRBD1. The CDR3 runs 14 residues. Trimming removed 4 bases from V and 5 bases from J; junction bases left unmatched: 7. The V gene's germline CDR1 is SGHVS and CDR2 FQNEAQ. CDR3 DNA: TGTGCCAGCAGCTCCCAGACAGGGCCTGAGACCCAGTACTTC. Protein product: CASSSQTGPETQYF.

The chain is built from TRBV4-1 and TRBJ2-7; TRBD2 matches at 8 bases. Germline CDR1 and CDR2: MGHRA and YSYEKL. V gave up 4 bases and J gave up 5 bases; unmatched junction bases: 7. The CDR3 runs to 14 residues. DNA of the CDR3: TGCGCCAGCAGCCCGACCAGCGGGAGAGACGAGCAGTACTTC. This encodes CASSPTSGRDEQYF.

The chain is built from TRBV29-1 and TRBJ2-7, with TRBD1 identical over 8 bases. Germline V CDR1 and CDR2: SQVTM, ANQGSEA. Germline trimming cut 3 bases from V and 1 base from J; bases unmatched to any gene: 5. The CDR3 loop spans 14 amino acids. The CDR3 loop is CSVESDRESYEQYF. The CDR3 DNA is TGCAGCGTTGAGTCGGACAGGGAGTCCTACGAGCAGTACTTC.

V and J are TRBV28 and TRBJ2-2; D assignment may be TRBD1 or TRBD2 (5 bases each). V was clipped by 1 base and J by 4 bases, with 16 bases between them. Germline CDR1 MDHEN, CDR2 SYDVKM. The CDR3 sequence is 17 residues long. This CDR3 is CASSLSARDGGTGELFF. The CDR3 DNA reads TGTGCCAGCAGTTTATCAGCTCGGGATGGGGGCACCGGGGAGCTGTTTTTT.

The chain uses TRBV27 and TRBJ2-7; 7 bases match TRBD2. Germline V CDR1 and CDR2: MNHEY, SMNVEV (reference sequence). The CDR3 is made up of 15 amino acids. The V and J ends lost 4 bases and 4 bases, in that order; junction bases with no gene match: 10. The CDR3 nucleotides are TGTGCCAGCAGTTCGGGAGGCGGGATTGCGTACGAGCAGTACTTC. It translates to CASSSGGGIAYEQYF.

V gene TRBV2 combines with J gene TRBJ2-3; TRBD2 agrees at 7 bases. V shed 8 bases, J shed 4 bases, and the junction held 12 bases outside the gene matches. There are 15 residues in the CDR3. CDR1 SNHLY and CDR2 FYNNEI come from the germline V gene. The DNA for the CDR3 is TGTGCCAGCGCCCCTCCTGGCGGGAGCGCAGATACGCAGTATTTT. Amino acids: CASAPPGGSADTQYF.

The rearrangement joins TRBV6-5 to TRBJ2-1; 11 bases map to TRBD2. After removal of 2 bases from V and 2 bases from J, the junction contained 2 bases not matched to a gene. Germline assignment: CDR1 MNHEY and CDR2 SVGAGI. This CDR3 comprises 16 residues. The CDR3, as DNA: TGTGCCAGCAGTTACGTGACTAGCGGGACCTACAATGAGCAGTTCTTC. Translated, it gives CASSYVTSGTYNEQFF.

The chain has TRBV11-3 and TRBJ2-1; D is unclear. CDR1 is SGHNT, CDR2 YENEEA, per germline. The ends were cut back, 5 bases at V and 9 bases at J, with 11 bases in the middle. CDR3 length: 12 residues. The CDR3, as DNA: TGTGCCAGCAGCCCACGGCGTCCTGAGCAGTTCTTC. It translates to CASSPRRPEQFF.